The clone carrying this TCR beta chain was seen once. Its target is unknown. This may arise from a read error, as a much more abundant clone is one base away. Using RNA template, CDR3s of TCR alpha and beta were amplified with iRepertoire arm-PCR. For one-step reverse transcription and amplification, about 85-400 ng of tissue mRNA or PBMC total RNA was used. Via MiXCR, TCRdb re-called the multiplex PCR reads, giving one row per CDR3 protein. Found here are under 200,000 distinct CDR3 sequences, approximately 30% of them singletons; the top ten hold around 21%. The data are from a study of glioma-infiltrating T cells. Overall study results and limits: Only very few CDR3 sequences appeared in both tissue and blood. Non-neoplastic patients had below-expected tissue-blood divergence, while all gliomas exceeded expectation.

This CDR3 has 11 amino acids. Germline assignment: CDR1 ENHRY and CDR2 SYGVKD. V was pared by 8 bases and J by 4 bases, with 0 bases of the junction left unmatched. The rearrangement uses TRBV10-3 and TRBJ1-1; 8 nucleotides match TRBD1. This TCR was sampled from a human donor with low-grade glioma or glioblastoma, undergoing nonglioma brain surgery, or in good health (not recorded which). Specimen: glioma tissue, nonneoplastic brain tissue, or PBMCs (not recorded which). The CDR3 DNA reads as TGTGCCATCGGGACAGGCACTGAAGCTTTCTTT. Translation: CAIGTGTEAFF.